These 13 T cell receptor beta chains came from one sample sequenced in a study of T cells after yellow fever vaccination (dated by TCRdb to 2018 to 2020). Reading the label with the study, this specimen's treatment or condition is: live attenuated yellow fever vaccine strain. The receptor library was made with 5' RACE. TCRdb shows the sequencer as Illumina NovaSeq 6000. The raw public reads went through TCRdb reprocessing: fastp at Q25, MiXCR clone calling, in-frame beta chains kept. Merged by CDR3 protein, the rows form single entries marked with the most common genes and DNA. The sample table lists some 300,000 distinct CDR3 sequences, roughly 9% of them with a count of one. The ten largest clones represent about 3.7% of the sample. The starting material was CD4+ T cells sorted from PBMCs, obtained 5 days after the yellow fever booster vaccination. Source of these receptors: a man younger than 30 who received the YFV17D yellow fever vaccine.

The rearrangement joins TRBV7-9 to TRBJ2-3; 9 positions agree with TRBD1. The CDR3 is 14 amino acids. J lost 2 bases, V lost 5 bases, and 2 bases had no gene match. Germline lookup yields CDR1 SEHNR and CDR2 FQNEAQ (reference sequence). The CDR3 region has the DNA TGTGCCAGCAGCACACAGGGGGCCACAGATACGCAGTATTTT. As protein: CASSTQGATDTQYF.

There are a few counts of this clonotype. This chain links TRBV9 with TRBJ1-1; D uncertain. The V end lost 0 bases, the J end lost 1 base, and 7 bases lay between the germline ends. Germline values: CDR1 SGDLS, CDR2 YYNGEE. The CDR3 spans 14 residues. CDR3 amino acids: CASSVVAANTEAFF. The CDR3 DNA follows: TGTGCCAGCAGCGTAGTTGCCGCGAACACTGAAGCTTTCTTT.

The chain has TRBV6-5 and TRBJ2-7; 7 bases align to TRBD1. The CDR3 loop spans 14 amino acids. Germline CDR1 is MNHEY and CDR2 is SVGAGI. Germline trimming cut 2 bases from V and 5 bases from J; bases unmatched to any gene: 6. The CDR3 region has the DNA TGTGCCAGCAGTTACCCAGGGGGATTGGACGAGCAGTACTTC. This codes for CASSYPGGLDEQYF.

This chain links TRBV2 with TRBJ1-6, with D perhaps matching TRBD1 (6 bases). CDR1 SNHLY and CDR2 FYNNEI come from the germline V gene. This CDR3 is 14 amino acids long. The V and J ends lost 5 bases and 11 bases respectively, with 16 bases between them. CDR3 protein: CASSTYSGVAPLHF. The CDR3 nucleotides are TGTGCCAGCAGTACCTATTCAGGGGTAGCACCCCTCCACTTT.

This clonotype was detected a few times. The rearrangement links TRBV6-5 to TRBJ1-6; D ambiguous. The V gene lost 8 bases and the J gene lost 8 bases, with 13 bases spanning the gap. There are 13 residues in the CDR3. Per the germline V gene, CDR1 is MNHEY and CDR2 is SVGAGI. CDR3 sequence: CASGKGSDSPLHF. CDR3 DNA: TGTGCCAGCGGGAAGGGAAGCGATTCACCCCTCCACTTT.

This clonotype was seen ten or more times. The CDR3 protein is CASSPDPPPGTQYF. The CDR3 coding sequence is TGTGCCAGCAGCCCCGACCCCCCACCGGGGACGCAGTATTTT. This chain links TRBV7-2 with TRBJ2-3; a possible D gene is TRBD2 (5 bases). Trimming removed 5 bases at V and 9 bases at J, with 18 bases between. The CDR3 is 14 amino acids. CDR1 SGHTA and CDR2 FQGNSA come from the germline V gene. Supplemented by reference TRBV7-2 and TRBJ2-3, the full variable domain reads GAGVSQSPSNKVTEKGKDVELRCDPISGHTALYWYRQSLGQGLEFLIYFQGNSAPDKSGLPSDRFSAERTGGSVSTLTIQRTQQEDSAVYLCASSPDPPPGTQYFGPGTRLTVL.

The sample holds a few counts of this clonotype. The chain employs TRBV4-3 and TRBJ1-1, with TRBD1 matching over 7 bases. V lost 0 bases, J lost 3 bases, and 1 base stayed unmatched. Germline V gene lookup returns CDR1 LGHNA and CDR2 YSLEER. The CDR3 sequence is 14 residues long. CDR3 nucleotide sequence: TGCGCCAGCAGCCAAGAAGGGGGCTACACTGAAGCTTTCTTT. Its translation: CASSQEGGYTEAFF.

CDR3 sequence reads: CASSPPGRLNTEAFF. CDR3 DNA sequence: TGTGCCAGCTCACCACCCGGGAGACTGAACACTGAAGCTTTCTTT. The V and J genes are TRBV18 and TRBJ1-1; D is uncertain. V lost 0 bases, J lost 0 bases, and 8 bases lay in between. The germline V gene has CDR1 KGHSH and CDR2 LQKENI. This CDR3 region has 15 residues.

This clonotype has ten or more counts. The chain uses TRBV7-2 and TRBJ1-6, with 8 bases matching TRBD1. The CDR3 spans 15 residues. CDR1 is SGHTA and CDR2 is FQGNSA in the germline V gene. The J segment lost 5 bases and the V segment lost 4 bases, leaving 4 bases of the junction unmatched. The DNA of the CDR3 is TGTGCCAGCAGCTGGGGACAGGCCGATAATTCACCCCTCCACTTT. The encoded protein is CASSWGQADNSPLHF.

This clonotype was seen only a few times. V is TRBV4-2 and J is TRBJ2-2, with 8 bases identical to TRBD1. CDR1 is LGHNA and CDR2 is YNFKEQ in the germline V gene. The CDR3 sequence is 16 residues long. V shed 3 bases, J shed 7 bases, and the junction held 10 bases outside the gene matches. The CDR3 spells CASSQGDRLRGGELFF. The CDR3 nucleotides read TGTGCCAGCAGCCAGGGGGACAGGCTAAGGGGCGGGGAGCTGTTTTTT.

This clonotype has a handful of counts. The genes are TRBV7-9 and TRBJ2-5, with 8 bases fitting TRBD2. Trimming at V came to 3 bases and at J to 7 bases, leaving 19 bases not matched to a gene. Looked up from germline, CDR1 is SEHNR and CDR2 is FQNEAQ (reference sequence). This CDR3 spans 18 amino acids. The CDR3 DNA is TGTGCCAGCAGCTTGGCCGGGACTCCGGGACTAGTAAAGGTGACCCAGTACTTC. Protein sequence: CASSLAGTPGLVKVTQYF.

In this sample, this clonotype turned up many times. This CDR3 is CASSLGGWRFDYGYTF. The CDR3 DNA reads TGTGCCAGCTCCCTGGGAGGGTGGAGATTCGACTATGGCTACACCTTC. This chain joins TRBV9 and TRBJ1-2; D is unclear. Trimming removed 7 bases at V and 3 bases at J, with 22 bases between. Germline CDR1 SGDLS, CDR2 YYNGEE. This CDR3 comprises 16 residues.

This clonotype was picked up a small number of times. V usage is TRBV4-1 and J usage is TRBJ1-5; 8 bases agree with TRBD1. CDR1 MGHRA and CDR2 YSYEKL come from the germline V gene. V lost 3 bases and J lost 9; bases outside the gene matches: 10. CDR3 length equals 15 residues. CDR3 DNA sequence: TGCGCCAGCAGCCAGCCAGGACAGGGTCTTAGGCCCCAGCATTTT. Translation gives CASSQPGQGLRPQHF.